These T cell receptor beta chains were read from a single sample in a study of OX40 agonist ivuxolimab in advanced cancers. Here immunoSEQ multiplex PCR was the method, and the copy in TCRdb shows in-frame clones only, minus some. This sample has approximately 100,000 clones, with less than 95% found just once. The sequencing here drew on CD4+ or CD8+ T cells sorted from blood, taken in a trial of the OX40 agonist ivuxolimab. The receptors originated from an adult with an advanced solid tumor such as melanoma, head and neck, liver or kidney cancer. Both conserved end residues are part of each CDR3. Fields, in order: V gene, clone size, D gene, J gene, CDR3 DNA, CDR3 protein. A D gene is named only where the DNA matches it firmly. Size is omitted from some rows. Given values are once, few, many or a class for expanded clones.

>TRBV5-8|-|-|TRBJ2-4
TGTGCCAGCAGCCCCAGGGGTAACATTCAGTACTTC
CASSPRGNIQYF
>TRBV4-1|-|TRBD1|TRBJ2-7
TGCGCCAGCAGCCAAGATATCGGGACAGGGCATGGGGAGCAGTACTTC
CASSQDIGTGHGEQYF
>TRBV2|-|-|TRBJ2-4
TGTGCCAGCAGTGAGTCTGTGAACATTCAGTACTTC
CASSESVNIQYF
>TRBV19|-|-|TRBJ2-5
TGTGCCAGTAGTATCAGGAGCTTCCAAGAGACCCAGTACTTC
CASSIRSFQETQYF
>TRBV9|few|TRBD1|TRBJ2-5
TGTGCCAGCAGCGGTACAGGGGGAAAAGAGACCCAGTACTTC
CASSGTGGKETQYF
>TRBV5-1|-|-|TRBJ2-1
TGCGCCAGCAGCCCCGAGTTAGCGGACCCCACTTACAATGAGCAGTTCTTC
CASSPELADPTYNEQFF
>TRBV5-6|-|-|TRBJ1-2
TGTGCCAGCAGCTTTCAGGGAATGGATGGCTACACCTTC
CASSFQGMDGYTF
>TRBV30|-|-|TRBJ2-1
TGTGCCTGGAGTTGGTCCCAGTACAATGAGCAGTTCTTC
CAWSWSQYNEQFF
>TRBV19|-|TRBD1|TRBJ1-4
TGTGCCAGTACTAACTTTTGGGGACAGGGGTCTACTAATGAAAAACTGTTTTTT
CASTNFWGQGSTNEKLFF
>TRBV7-2|-|TRBD1|TRBJ1-3
TGTGCCAGCAGCTTGGAATCGGGACAGGGGAGAGACACCATATATTTT
CASSLESGQGRDTIYF
>TRBV5-3|-|-|TRBJ2-1
TGTGCCAGAAGCTTGGAACTCCTTAATGAGCAGTTCTTC
CARSLELLNEQFF
>TRBV12-5|-|TRBD1|TRBJ1-1
TGTGCTAGTGGTTTGGTGTCCGGGACAGGGGGCCTTGAAGCTTTCTTT
CASGLVSGTGGLEAFF
>TRBV29-1|-|-|TRBJ2-3
TGCAGCGCTACAGAGATTTATAGCACAGATACGCAGTATTTT
CSATEIYSTDTQYF
>TRBV7-6|-|-|TRBJ2-2
TGTGCCAGCAGCTTAAGAGTAACCGGGGAGCTGTTTTTT
CASSLRVTGELFF
>TRBV10-3|-|TRBD1|TRBJ1-5
TGTGCCATCAGTGAGTCCGGGACAGAGAATCAGCCCCAGCATTTT
CAISESGTENQPQHF
>TRBV5-4|-|TRBD2|TRBJ2-7
TGTGCCAGCAGCTCCGGACTAGCGGGAGTGGGGTACGAGCAGTACTTC
CASSSGLAGVGYEQYF
>TRBV11-1|-|-|TRBJ2-6
TGTGCCAGCAGCTTCAGGGTCTCTGGGGCCAACGTCCTGACTTTC
CASSFRVSGANVLTF
>TRBV28|few|-|TRBJ1-4
TGTGCCAGCAGTACAGCATCCCCGAATGAAAAACTGTTTTTT
CASSTASPNEKLFF
>TRBV2|once|-|TRBJ2-7
TGTGCCAGCAGTGAAGTAGGGTATAAAGGGCACAGGACTTCCCCCTACGAGCAGTACTTC
CASSEVGYKGHRTSPYEQYF
>TRBV28|-|-|TRBJ1-2
TGTGCCAGCAGTTTGGCGTTCCCCCTGGGCTACACCTTC
CASSLAFPLGYTF
>TRBV5-1|-|TRBD1|TRBJ2-2
TGCGCCAGCAGCTCCCAGGGACAGGCCCCAACTGTGTTTTTT
CASSSQGQAPTVFF
>TRBV4-1|-|-|TRBJ1-5
TGCGCCAGCAGCCAAGATCAACTCTCAGCGAGCAATCAGCCCCAGCATTTT
CASSQDQLSASNQPQHF
>TRBV19|-|TRBD2|TRBJ2-3
TGTGCCAGTAAGGAGGCTAGCGGGAACACAGATACGCAGTATTTT
CASKEASGNTDTQYF
>TRBV19|-|-|TRBJ2-6
TGTGCCAGTAGTACTTCAATAGGCTCTGGGGCCAACGTCCTGACTTTC
CASSTSIGSGANVLTF
>TRBV25-1|-|TRBD1|TRBJ1-5
TGTGCCAGCAGCAAGACAGGGCTTAATCAGCCCCAGCATTTT
CASSKTGLNQPQHF
>TRBV5-1|-|-|TRBJ1-6
TGCGCCAGCAGCTTAGGCACAGCCTATTCACCCCTCCACTTT
CASSLGTAYSPLHF
>TRBV2|once|-|TRBJ2-1
TGTGCCTCCGTACAGGGTGGGCTCTACAATGAGCAGTTCTTC
CASVQGGLYNEQFF
>TRBV7-2|-|TRBD2|TRBJ2-1
TGTGCCAGCAGCTTCGGGGGGAGCTCCTACAATGAGCAGTTCTTC
CASSFGGSSYNEQFF
>TRBV7-3|-|TRBD2|TRBJ2-2
TGTGCCAGCAGCTTCAGCGGGAGGGACACCGGGGAGCTGTTTTTT
CASSFSGRDTGELFF
>TRBV15|-|TRBD1|TRBJ1-5
TGTGCCACCAGCAGTGAACCGGGACAGGGGAACAATCAGCCCCAGCATTTT
CATSSEPGQGNNQPQHF
>TRBV7-2|-|-|TRBJ1-1
TGTGCCAGCAGCTCGTCAAGGGGCCATTTGAACACTGAAGCTTTCTTT
CASSSSRGHLNTEAFF
>TRBV5-6|few|TRBD2|TRBJ2-3
TGTGCCAGCAGCTTAGGACTAGTCGCACTGGGGGGGGATACGCAGTATTTT
CASSLGLVALGGDTQYF